These 17 T cell receptor beta chains were sequenced from one sample in a study of blood T cell repertoires in COVID-19. Assay used: immunoSEQ multiplex PCR; TCRdb lists only in-frame clones, some missing. The data hold a few hundred thousand clones, with around 92% observed a single time. Sequenced input: peripheral blood. The receptors were gathered from a young man who had recovered from COVID-19.

The chain is built from TRBV19 and TRBJ2-7, with 8 bases fitting TRBD2. J gave up 3 bases and V 5 bases, and 12 bases lay outside the gene matches. The germline CDR1 and CDR2 sequences are LNHDA and SQIVND (reference sequence). This CDR3 is 16 amino acids long. For the CDR3, the DNA is TGTGCCAGTAGTCCAGTCATGGGACTAGGTTACTACGAGCAGTACTTC. This codes for CASSPVMGLGYYEQYF.

This clone came up once. The chain couples TRBV2 to TRBJ2-1; TRBD1 matches at 11 bases. Germline V gene lookup returns CDR1 SNHLY and CDR2 FYNNEI. J was trimmed by 7 bases and V by 5 bases; bases with no gene match: 7. CDR3 length: 15 residues. The DNA for the CDR3 is TGTGCCAGCAGTTCTGGCGGGACAGGGGGAAATGAGCAGTTCTTC. Its protein product is CASSSGGTGGNEQFF.

This clone was found a few times. The gene calls are TRBV29-1 and TRBJ1-2; TRBD1 matches at 8 bases. Per the germline V gene, CDR1 is SQVTM and CDR2 is ANQGSEA. Trimming removed 4 bases from V and 5 bases from J; junction bases left unmatched: 6. The CDR3 is 13 residues long. Here the CDR3 reads CSVVLQGEYGYTF. In nucleotides, the CDR3 is TGCAGCGTTGTCCTACAGGGGGAATATGGCTACACCTTC.

As to this clone: The sample contains more than one DNA sequence encoding this CDR3. The V and J genes are TRBV25-1 and TRBJ1-1; no firm D call. The V gene's germline CDR1 is MGHDK and CDR2 SYGVNS. V gave up 4 bases and J gave up 5 bases, with 5 bases separating them. The CDR3 totals 11 residues. CDR3 coding DNA: TGTGCCAGCAGTGGAGGGACTGAAGCTTTCTTT. Translated: CASSGGTEAFF.

The chain couples TRBV18 to TRBJ2-1; 8 bases agree with TRBD2. CDR1 KGHSH and CDR2 LQKENI come from the germline V gene. CDR3 length: 15 amino acids. Germline trimming cut 0 bases from V and 3 bases from J; bases unmatched to any gene: 1. The CDR3 region has the DNA TGTGCCAGCTCACCACCTAGCGGGGTCTACAATGAGCAGTTCTTC. Its translation: CASSPPSGVYNEQFF.

The chain uses TRBV5-4 and TRBJ2-7, with D perhaps matching TRBD1 (6 bases). Looked up from germline, CDR1 is SGHNT and CDR2 is YYREEE (reference sequence). V shed 0 bases and J shed 1 base, with 14 bases lying between them. This CDR3 comprises 16 residues. The chain's CDR3 is CASSLDRDTRSYEQYF. In DNA, the CDR3 is TGTGCCAGCAGCTTGGACCGGGACACAAGGTCCTACGAGCAGTACTTC.

The chain recombines TRBV4-2 with TRBJ1-3; D is unclear. V lost 1 base and J 3 bases, leaving 4 bases between the germline ends. CDR1 is LGHNA, CDR2 YNFKEQ, per germline. CDR3 size: 13 residues. CDR3 region: CASSQGRGNTIYF. CDR3 coding DNA: TGTGCCAGCAGCCAAGGTCGTGGAAACACCATATATTTT.

The chain carries TRBV5-1 and TRBJ2-1; 7 nucleotides align to TRBD2. Germline loops: CDR1 SGHRS, CDR2 YFSETQ. The junction had 8 bases not matched to a gene; V was cut back by 1 base and J by 7 bases. The CDR3 runs 15 residues. The CDR3 coding sequence is TGCGCCAGCAGCTTGAAGGCGGGAGTATCGAATGAGCAGTTCTTC. Translated: CASSLKAGVSNEQFF.

The chain recombines TRBV7-9 with TRBJ1-1; weak D call: TRBD1 (6 bases). Trimming cost V 5 bases and J 2 bases, with 15 bases left between them. CDR3 size: 15 residues. Germline assignment: CDR1 SEHNR and CDR2 FQNEAQ (reference sequence). CDR3 loop: CASSLVTGLNTEAFF. The CDR3 DNA reads TGTGCCAGCAGCCTCGTCACAGGGTTAAACACTGAAGCTTTCTTT. Looking up the rest from reference TRBV7-9 and TRBJ1-1 gives the full variable domain: DTGVSQNPRHKITKRGQNVTFRCDPISEHNRLYWYRQTLGQGPEFLTYFQNEAQLEKSRLLSDRFSAERPKGSFSTLEIQRTEQGDSAMYLCASSLVTGLNTEAFFGQGTRLTVV.

This clone was recorded a few times. This rearrangement joins TRBV2 to TRBJ1-1, with D perhaps TRBD1 (6 bases). Trimming pared 7 bases from V and 1 base from J, leaving 10 bases between. This CDR3 has 13 amino acids. Per germline, CDR1 SNHLY and CDR2 FYNNEI. CDR3 protein: CASTLQGNTEAFF. CDR3 nucleotide sequence: TGTGCCAGCACGTTACAGGGGAACACTGAAGCTTTCTTT.

The chain is built from TRBV30 and TRBJ2-3, with TRBD2 matching 8 bases. Germline CDR1 is GTSNPN and CDR2 is SVGIG (reference sequence). This CDR3 is built from 12 residues. The trim removed 7 bases at V and 2 bases at J, leaving 2 bases unmatched. The CDR3 region is CALGLATDTQYF. CDR3 nucleotide sequence: TGTGCCTTAGGACTAGCCACAGATACGCAGTATTTT. Full variable domain (rest looked up from reference TRBV30 and TRBJ2-3): SQTIHQWPATLVQPVGSPLSLECTVEGTSNPNLYWYRQAAGRGLQLLFYSVGIGQISSEVPQNLSASRPQDRQFILSSKKLLLSDSGFYLCALGLATDTQYFGPGTRLTVL.

The chain couples TRBV7-3 to TRBJ2-3; TRBD2 matches 9 bases. V shed 2 bases and J 2 bases; nucleotides not matched to a gene: 2. The V gene's germline CDR1 is SGHTA and CDR2 FQGTGA. This CDR3 region has 15 residues. CDR3 sequence (DNA): TGTGCCAGCAGCTTAGCGGGGGGGCACACAGATACGCAGTATTTT. Translating gives CASSLAGGHTDTQYF.

This clone was detected only once. CDR3 amino acids: CATQGRSGIYF. The CDR3 DNA reads TGTGCCACCCAGGGGCGATCAGGCATATATTTT. The V and J genes are TRBV2 and TRBJ1-3; possibly TRBD1 for D (6 bases). Trimming stripped 10 bases from V and 12 bases from J, with 16 bases between. The length of the CDR3 is 11 residues. Germline V gene sequence: CDR1 SNHLY, CDR2 FYNNEI.

The chain joins TRBV4-3 to TRBJ2-7; D might be TRBD2 (6 bases). The CDR3 length is 15 residues. Germline CDR1 LGHNA, CDR2 YSLEER. V lost 4 bases, J lost 3 bases, and 16 bases lay in between. The CDR3 region is CASSLQRDGSYEQYF. CDR3 in DNA: TGCGCCAGCAGCCTCCAAAGGGACGGGAGCTACGAGCAGTACTTC.

V usage is TRBV2 and J usage is TRBJ2-7; TRBD1 matches at 8 bases. Germline-derived CDR1 and CDR2 are SNHLY and FYNNEI. The CDR3 is 17 residues long. The J segment lost 0 bases and the V segment lost 0 bases, leaving 7 bases of the junction unmatched. The CDR3 spells CASSEARRQGHSYEQYF. In DNA form, the CDR3 reads TGTGCCAGCAGTGAAGCGAGAAGACAGGGGCACTCCTACGAGCAGTACTTC.

The chain couples TRBV5-6 to TRBJ2-7, with 9 bases fitting TRBD1. The CDR3 runs to 19 residues. V trimming: 3 bases; J trimming: 1 base; junction bases outside the gene matches: 17. Per germline, CDR1 SGHDT and CDR2 YYEEEE. CDR3 region: CASSSLRDRVSPSSYEQYF. In DNA, the CDR3 is TGTGCCAGCAGCTCCCTACGGGACAGGGTATCACCTTCATCCTACGAGCAGTACTTC.

This clone was seen just once. V gene TRBV3-1 (or the pseudogene TRBV3-2) combines with J gene TRBJ1-1, with 8 bases fitting TRBD1. This CDR3 has 15 amino acids. Per germline, CDR1 LGHDT and CDR2 YNNKEL (reference sequence). The junction had 8 bases not matched to a gene; V was cut back by 1 base and J by 7 bases. The CDR3 bases are TGTGCCAGCAGCCAAGGATCAGGGGGCGAGGTTGAAGCTTTCTTT. Protein: CASSQGSGGEVEAFF.